A single sample gave rise to the 28 T cell receptor beta chains below, sequenced in a study of control samples from healthy donors and cancer patients. TCRdb keeps only in-frame clones here, not all; method: immunoSEQ multiplex PCR. The sample yields approximately 71,000 clones, 89% seen once. The sequencing sample was made of PBMCs. These receptor sequences come from a man between 60 and 75 years old with lung cancer.

The chain employs TRBV14 and TRBJ1-2, with no clear D. The CDR3 is made up of 13 amino acids. V was trimmed by 1 base and J by 4 bases, leaving 7 bases between them. Per germline, CDR1 SGHDN and CDR2 FVKESK. The CDR3 bases are TGTGCCAGCAGCCAAGGACGTTTCTATGGCTACACCTTC. This codes for CASSQGRFYGYTF.

This chain joins TRBV2 and TRBJ1-2, with 7 bases that match TRBD1. The V and J ends lost 5 bases and 7 bases, in that order; junction bases with no gene match: 13. The CDR3 has 15 amino acids. Per the germline V gene, CDR1 is SNHLY and CDR2 is FYNNEI. The CDR3 loop reads CASSKDRSNAGGYTF. In DNA, the CDR3 is TGTGCCAGCAGTAAGGACAGGTCTAATGCTGGTGGCTACACCTTC.

V gene TRBV9 combines with J gene TRBJ2-6; tentatively, D is TRBD1 (7 bases). CDR1 SGDLS and CDR2 YYNGEE come from the germline V gene. V was trimmed by 0 bases and J by 5 bases, leaving 12 bases between them. The CDR3 runs to 16 residues. CDR3: CASSVGDRDWANVLTF. CDR3 in DNA: TGTGCCAGCAGCGTAGGAGACAGGGACTGGGCCAACGTCCTGACTTTC.

The chain employs TRBV5-1 and TRBJ2-3; 11 bases match TRBD2. Germline V gene data show CDR1 as SGHRS and CDR2 as YFSETQ. V shed 1 base, J shed 3 bases, and the junction held 7 bases outside the gene matches. CDR3 length: 17 amino acids. Here the CDR3 DNA reads TGCGCCAGCAGCTTGATACTTAGCGGGGGGGCTACAGATACGCAGTATTTT. It codes for CASSLILSGGATDTQYF.

The V call is TRBV18, the J call TRBJ1-2; 10 bases agree with TRBD1. The CDR3 is made up of 14 amino acids. Germline CDR1 is KGHSH and CDR2 is LQKENI. The trim removed 3 bases at V and 5 bases at J, leaving 3 bases unmatched. In DNA form, the CDR3 reads TGTGCCAGCTCACCCGGGACAGGGGATTATGGCTACACCTTC. Translation gives CASSPGTGDYGYTF.

The CDR3 sequence: CASRLTGGQETQYF. Here the CDR3 DNA reads TGTGCCAGCAGACTCACAGGGGGCCAAGAGACCCAGTACTTC. This sequence joins TRBV6-5 and TRBJ2-5; 8 positions match TRBD1. V lost 6 bases, J lost 1 base, and 4 bases stayed unmatched. Germline V gene lookup returns CDR1 MNHEY and CDR2 SVGAGI. The CDR3 runs to 14 residues.

The rearrangement joins TRBV19 to TRBJ2-2, with 9 bases that match TRBD1. The CDR3 is 16 residues long. The ends lost 5 bases at V and 3 bases at J; junction bases unmatched: 7. The germline gives CDR1 LNHDA, CDR2 SQIVND (reference sequence). The CDR3 nucleotides are TGTGCCAGTAGTTACGTCCGGGACAGGGACACCGGGGAGCTGTTTTTT. Translating it yields CASSYVRDRDTGELFF.

V gene TRBV5-5 combines with J gene TRBJ2-6; tentative D call: TRBD1 (5 bases). V lost 1 base to trimming and J lost 0 bases, with 8 bases between them. This CDR3 has 16 residues. Germline V gives CDR1 SGHKS, CDR2 YYEKEE (reference sequence). CDR3 sequence (DNA): TGTGCCAGCAGCTTGCCGACAGTCTCTGGGGCCAACGTCCTGACTTTC. It encodes CASSLPTVSGANVLTF. The variable domain in full, completed from reference TRBV5-5 and TRBJ2-6, reads DAGVTQSPTHLIKTRGQQVTLRCSPISGHKSVSWYQQVLGQGPQFIFQYYEKEERGRGNFPDRFSARQFPNYSSELNVNALLLGDSALYLCASSLPTVSGANVLTFGAGSRLTVL.

The DNA for the CDR3 is TGTGCCAGCAGCTTAGGGGCGGGGAGCCTCCAGGAGCAGTTCTTC. Translating it yields CASSLGAGSLQEQFF. V is TRBV7-3 and J is TRBJ2-1, with a weak D call TRBD2 (6 bases). The V and J ends lost 2 bases and 10 bases respectively, with 18 bases between them. Germline V CDR1 and CDR2: SGHTA, FQGTGA. The CDR3 spans 15 residues.

This chain uses TRBV30 with TRBJ1-6; unclear D gene. There are 13 residues in the CDR3. V lost 4 bases and J 7 bases, leaving 11 bases between the germline ends. Germline V lookup: CDR1 GTSNPN, CDR2 SVGIG (reference sequence). The CDR3 region has the DNA TGTGCCTGGAACCGCGATTTGAATTCACCCCTCCACTTT. As protein: CAWNRDLNSPLHF.

The V and J genes are TRBV6-1 and TRBJ2-1; 7 bases line up with TRBD1. The CDR3 is made up of 18 amino acids. Germline V gene data show CDR1 as MNHNS and CDR2 as SASEGT. V dropped 3 bases and J dropped 0; count of bases not matched to a gene: 11. CDR3 amino acids: CASSDLFRDSSSYNEQFF. In DNA, the CDR3 is TGTGCCAGCAGTGACCTCTTCCGGGACAGCAGCTCCTACAATGAGCAGTTCTTC.

V usage is TRBV10-3 and J usage is TRBJ2-1; 9 positions agree with TRBD1. The CDR3 has 14 residues. Trimming removed 5 bases from V and 7 bases from J; junction bases left unmatched: 6. Germline CDR1 ENHRY, CDR2 SYGVKD. CDR3 coding DNA: TGTGCCATCAGTAATGGACAGGGGAAAAATGAGCAGTTCTTC. This sequence encodes CAISNGQGKNEQFF.

The chain recombines TRBV3-1 (or the pseudogene TRBV3-2) with TRBJ1-2; 9 bases are a match to TRBD1. The CDR3 sequence is 12 residues long. Germline loops: CDR1 LGHDT, CDR2 YNNKEL (reference sequence). The V gene end was trimmed by 6 bases and the J gene end by 5 bases; junction bases not matched to a gene: 1. In DNA form, the CDR3 reads TGTGCCAGCAGGGACAGGGGATATGGCTACACCTTC. Its protein product is CASRDRGYGYTF.

V gene TRBV11-2 combines with J gene TRBJ2-1; 7 nucleotides line up with TRBD1. The CDR3 contains 14 residues. V shed 6 bases and J 6 bases; nucleotides not matched to a gene: 8. Germline V gene sequence: CDR1 SGHAT, CDR2 FQNNGV. DNA of the CDR3: TGTGCCAGCAGAGCGACCAGGGACAGCAATGAGCAGTTCTTC. Its protein product is CASRATRDSNEQFF. Looking up the rest from reference TRBV11-2 and TRBJ2-1 gives the full variable domain: EAGVAQSPRYKIIEKRQSVAFWCNPISGHATLYWYQQILGQGPKLLIQFQNNGVVDDSQLPKDRFSAERLKGVDSTLKIQPAKLEDSAVYLCASRATRDSNEQFFGPGTRLTVL.

V usage is TRBV22-1 and J usage is TRBJ1-2. TRBV22-1 is shown as a pseudogene. This CDR3 comprises 16 residues. In DNA, the CDR3 is TGTCCTGGGAGATTTCGACGAAAGCGAGAGACCTATGGCTACACCTTC. This encodes CPGRFRRKRETYGYTF.

This clone was seen just once. The rearrangement joins TRBV5-5 to TRBJ1-5; TRBD1 might be the D (6 bases). CDR1 and CDR2 (germline): SGHKS, YYEKEE (reference sequence). CDR3 length: 15 residues. V was shortened by 7 bases and J by 5 bases, with 19 bases between the two germline ends. CDR3 residues: CASSGKGDNYQPQHF. CDR3 nucleotide sequence: TGTGCCAGCTCGGGGAAGGGGGATAATTATCAGCCCCAGCATTTT.

The chain recombines TRBV7-3 with TRBJ1-3; D may be TRBD1 (6 bases). Trimming removed 2 bases at V and 3 bases at J, with 14 bases between. CDR3 size: 16 residues. Looked up from germline, CDR1 is SGHTA and CDR2 is FQGTGA. CDR3 loop: CASSLSAGVGGNTIYF. DNA of the CDR3: TGTGCCAGCAGCTTATCGGCAGGGGTCGGTGGAAACACCATATATTTT.

This chain uses TRBV6-2 or TRBV6-3 with TRBJ1-1; 10 bases fit TRBD1. The germline gives CDR1 MNHEY, CDR2 SVGEGT. The trim removed 5 bases at V and 1 base at J, leaving 13 bases unmatched. The CDR3 totals 18 residues. CDR3 loop: CASSRRDRGFGRNTEAFF. The DNA of the CDR3 is TGTGCCAGCAGTCGCCGGGACAGGGGTTTTGGGAGGAACACTGAAGCTTTCTTT.

The chain has TRBV10-2 and TRBJ1-2; no clear D gene. The length of the CDR3 is 11 residues. With 5 bases removed from V and 5 bases from J, the gap between germline ends came to 6 bases. Germline V CDR1 and CDR2: WSHSY, SAAADI. The CDR3 coding sequence is TGCGCCAGCAGTACATCGTATGGCTACACCTTC. Translating it yields CASSTSYGYTF.

The chain carries TRBV5-5 and TRBJ1-5; D remains ambiguous. The germline V gene has CDR1 SGHKS and CDR2 YYEKEE (reference sequence). CDR3 length: 16 residues. V lost 2 bases, J lost 0 bases, and 12 bases lay in between. As DNA, the CDR3 is TGTGCCAGCAGCTTTCTTCAGACAAATAGCAATCAGCCCCAGCATTTT. Translation: CASSFLQTNSNQPQHF. The entire variable domain, with the rest obtained from reference TRBV5-5 and TRBJ1-5, is as follows: DAGVTQSPTHLIKTRGQQVTLRCSPISGHKSVSWYQQVLGQGPQFIFQYYEKEERGRGNFPDRFSARQFPNYSSELNVNALLLGDSALYLCASSFLQTNSNQPQHFGDGTRLSIL.

The V and J genes are TRBV19 and TRBJ1-1; D is unresolved. Between the trimmed V and J ends, which lost 7 bases and 1 base, there was a span of 13 bases. Germline V lookup: CDR1 LNHDA, CDR2 SQIVND (reference sequence). This CDR3 contains 14 residues. CDR3 region: CASIITPWNTEAFF. As DNA, the CDR3 is TGTGCCAGTATAATAACCCCATGGAACACTGAAGCTTTCTTT.

The rearrangement uses TRBV7-6 and TRBJ1-1; D call uncertain. Germline V gene data show CDR1 as SGHVS and CDR2 as FNYEAQ. The CDR3 has 15 residues. The V gene lost 1 base and the J gene lost 1 base, with 10 bases spanning the gap. CDR3 residues: CASSLVSAENTEAFF. The DNA for the CDR3 is TGTGCCAGCAGCTTAGTTTCGGCAGAGAACACTGAAGCTTTCTTT.

V gene TRBV7-9 combines with J gene TRBJ1-1; D unresolved. The length of the CDR3 is 13 residues. Germline V gives CDR1 SEHNR, CDR2 FQNEAQ (reference sequence). Trimming pared 3 bases from V and 8 bases from J, leaving 13 bases between. The CDR3 loop reads CASSFFATYEAFF. The DNA for the CDR3 is TGTGCCAGCAGCTTCTTTGCGACCTACGAAGCTTTCTTT.

The chain couples TRBV12-5 to TRBJ2-4, with D possibly TRBD2 on 6 matching bases. Per the germline V gene, CDR1 is LGHNT and CDR2 is FRNRAP. This CDR3 is built from 19 residues. Trimming removed 3 bases from V and 1 base from J, with 22 bases in between. The DNA for the CDR3 is TGTGCTAGTGGTTTATCCCCGGATGGAGGGATAGTGGCCAAAAACATTCAGTACTTC. This codes for CASGLSPDGGIVAKNIQYF.

V usage is TRBV3-1 (or the pseudogene TRBV3-2) and J usage is TRBJ2-3, with D perhaps being TRBD1 or TRBD2 (6 bases each). The CDR3 is 17 residues long. Trimming removed 0 bases at V and 9 bases at J, with 22 bases between. Per germline, CDR1 LGHDT and CDR2 YNNKEL (reference sequence). CDR3 protein: CASSQDSGAPGARTQYF. The CDR3 DNA reads as TGTGCCAGCAGCCAAGACTCTGGGGCACCGGGGGCGAGGACGCAGTATTTT.

This sequence joins TRBV7-3 and TRBJ2-2; tentative D call: TRBD1 (5 bases). V was cut by 5 bases and J by 4 bases, with 23 bases left in between. The CDR3 loop spans 18 amino acids. Germline values: CDR1 SGHTA, CDR2 FQGTGA. The DNA of the CDR3 is TGTGCCAGCAGCCCCACTCCCCGCAGGGTCCCTTTCACCGGGGAGCTGTTTTTT. It specifies CASSPTPRRVPFTGELFF. Supplemented by reference TRBV7-3 and TRBJ2-2, the full variable domain reads GAGVSQTPSNKVTEKGKYVELRCDPISGHTALYWYRQSLGQGPEFLIYFQGTGAADDSGLPNDRFFAVRPEGSVSTLKIQRTERGDSAVYLCASSPTPRRVPFTGELFFGEGSRLTVL.

The chain is built from TRBV13 and TRBJ2-7; D gene unclear. Trimming removed 0 bases at V and 0 bases at J, with 9 bases between. CDR3 length equals 15 residues. CDR1 is PRHDT, CDR2 FYEKMQ, per germline (reference sequence). CDR3 in DNA: TGTGCCAGCAGCTTAGGACGGTGGAGCTCCTACGAGCAGTACGTC. This codes for CASSLGRWSSYEQYV.

This rearrangement joins TRBV5-1 to TRBJ2-7, with D perhaps given as TRBD1 or TRBD2 (5 bases each). The CDR3 loop spans 14 amino acids. In germline, CDR1 is SGHRS, CDR2 YFSETQ. The germline V and J ends were trimmed by 4 bases and 3 bases, with 14 bases remaining between them. CDR3 loop: CASSLGGQGYEQYV. Written as DNA, the CDR3 is TGCGCCAGCAGCCTCGGAGGACAAGGCTACGAGCAGTACGTC.